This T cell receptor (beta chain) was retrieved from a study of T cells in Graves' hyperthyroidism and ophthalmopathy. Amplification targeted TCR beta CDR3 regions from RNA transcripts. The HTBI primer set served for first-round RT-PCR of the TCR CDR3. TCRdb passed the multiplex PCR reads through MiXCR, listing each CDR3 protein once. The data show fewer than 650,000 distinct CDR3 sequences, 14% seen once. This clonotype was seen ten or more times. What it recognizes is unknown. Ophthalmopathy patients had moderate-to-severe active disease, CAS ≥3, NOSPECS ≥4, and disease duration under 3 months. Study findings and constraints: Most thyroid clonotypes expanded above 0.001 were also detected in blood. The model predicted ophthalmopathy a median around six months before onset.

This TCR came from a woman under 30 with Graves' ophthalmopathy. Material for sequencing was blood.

DNA for the CDR3: TGTGCCAGCAGTTACCTCGGACCGGGGCTCACCGGGGAGCTGTTTTTT. Amino acids: CASSYLGPGLTGELFF. V is TRBV6-2 or TRBV6-3 and J is TRBJ2-2; D is tentatively TRBD1 or TRBD2 (5 bases each). Trimming pared 2 bases from V and 4 bases from J, leaving 14 bases between. CDR1 and CDR2 (germline): MNHEY, SVGEGT. This CDR3 comprises 16 residues.